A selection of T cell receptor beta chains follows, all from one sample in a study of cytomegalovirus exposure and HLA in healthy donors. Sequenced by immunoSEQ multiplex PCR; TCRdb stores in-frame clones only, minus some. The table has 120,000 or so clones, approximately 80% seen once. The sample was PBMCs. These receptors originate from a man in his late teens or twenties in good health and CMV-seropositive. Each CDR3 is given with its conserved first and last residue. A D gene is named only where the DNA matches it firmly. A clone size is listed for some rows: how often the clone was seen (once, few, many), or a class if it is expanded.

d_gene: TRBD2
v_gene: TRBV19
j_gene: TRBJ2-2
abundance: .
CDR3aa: CASTPGASGRRPNTGELFF
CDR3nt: TGTGCCAGTACCCCCGGGGCTAGCGGGAGGCGACCGAACACCGGGGAGCTGTTTTTT

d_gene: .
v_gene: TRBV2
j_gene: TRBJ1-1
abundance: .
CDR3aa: CASTAGMNTEAFF
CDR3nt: TGTGCCAGCACGGCAGGGATGAACACTGAAGCTTTCTTT

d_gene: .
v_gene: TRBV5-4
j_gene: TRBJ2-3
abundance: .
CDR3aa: CASSLAYGTDTQYF
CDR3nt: TGTGCCAGCAGCTTGGCCTATGGCACAGATACGCAGTATTTT

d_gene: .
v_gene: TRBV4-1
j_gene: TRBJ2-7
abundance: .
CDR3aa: CASSQDFSGYEQYF
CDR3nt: TGCGCCAGCAGCCAAGATTTTTCGGGCTACGAGCAGTACTTC

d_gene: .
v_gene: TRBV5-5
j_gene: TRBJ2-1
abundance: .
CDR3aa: CASSLGAGPYNEQFF
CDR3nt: TGTGCCAGCAGCTTAGGAGCGGGCCCCTACAATGAGCAGTTCTTC

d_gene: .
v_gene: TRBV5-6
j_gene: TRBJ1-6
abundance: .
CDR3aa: CASSSGMNYNSPLHF
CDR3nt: TGTGCCAGCAGCTCCGGGATGAATTATAATTCACCCCTCCACTTT

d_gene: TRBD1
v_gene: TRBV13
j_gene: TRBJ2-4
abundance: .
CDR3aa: CASSDRGANSQYF
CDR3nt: TGTGCCAGCAGCGACAGGGGAGCAAACAGTCAGTACTTC

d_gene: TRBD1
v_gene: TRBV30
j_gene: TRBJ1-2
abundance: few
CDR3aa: CAWSVSTGSSYGYTF
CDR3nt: TGTGCCTGGAGTGTATCGACAGGGAGCAGCTATGGCTACACCTTC

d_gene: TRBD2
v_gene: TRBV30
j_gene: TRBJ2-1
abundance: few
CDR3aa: CAWSLGLSSSYNEQFF
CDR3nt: TGTGCCTGGAGTCTGGGACTATCGAGCTCCTACAATGAGCAGTTCTTC

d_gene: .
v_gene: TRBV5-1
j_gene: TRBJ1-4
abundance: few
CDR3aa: CASSQVPNEKLFF
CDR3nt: TGCGCCAGCAGCCAGGTTCCGAATGAAAAACTGTTTTTT

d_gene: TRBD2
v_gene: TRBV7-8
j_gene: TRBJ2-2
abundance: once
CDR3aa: CASLSSGTTGELFF
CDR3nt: TGTGCCAGCCTTTCTAGCGGGACAACCGGGGAGCTGTTTTTT

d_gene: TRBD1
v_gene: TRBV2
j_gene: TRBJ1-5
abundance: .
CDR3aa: CASEFGQGSNQPQHF
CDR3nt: TGTGCCAGCGAGTTCGGACAGGGGAGCAATCAGCCCCAGCATTTT

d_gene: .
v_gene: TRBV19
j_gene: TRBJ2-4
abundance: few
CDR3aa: CASSIGFVQGGIQYF
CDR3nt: TGTGCCAGTAGTATAGGGTTCGTCCAGGGCGGCATTCAGTACTTC

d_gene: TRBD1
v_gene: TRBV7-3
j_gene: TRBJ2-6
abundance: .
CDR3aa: CASSGGDRGLGANVLTF
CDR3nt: TGTGCCAGCAGCGGGGGGGACAGGGGGCTTGGGGCCAACGTCCTGACTTTC

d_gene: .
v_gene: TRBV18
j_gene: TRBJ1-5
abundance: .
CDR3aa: CASSLRRTETQHF
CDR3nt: TGTGCCAGCTCTCTCCGACGGACTGAGACCCAGCATTTT

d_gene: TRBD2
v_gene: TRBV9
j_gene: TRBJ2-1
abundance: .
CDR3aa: CASSVGEPGYPAGGLFNEQFF
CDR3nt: TGTGCCAGCAGCGTAGGGGAACCGGGGTACCCCGCGGGAGGGTTGTTTAATGAGCAGTTCTTC

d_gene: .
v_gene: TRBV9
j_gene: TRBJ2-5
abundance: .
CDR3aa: CASSVDLRQETQYF
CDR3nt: TGTGCCAGCAGCGTAGACCTGAGGCAAGAGACCCAGTACTTC

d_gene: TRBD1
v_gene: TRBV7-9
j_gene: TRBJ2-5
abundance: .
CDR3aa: CASSPGDRGLETQYF
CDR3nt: TGTGCCAGCAGCCCCGGAGACAGGGGGCTGGAGACCCAGTACTTC

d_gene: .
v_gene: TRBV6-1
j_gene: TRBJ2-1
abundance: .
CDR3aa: CASSHPGSYNEQFF
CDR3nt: TGTGCCAGCAGTCACCCGGGCTCCTACAATGAGCAGTTCTTC

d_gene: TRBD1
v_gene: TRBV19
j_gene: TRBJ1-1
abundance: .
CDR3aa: CASRPGQGGTEAFF
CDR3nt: TGTGCCAGTAGGCCCGGACAGGGAGGGACTGAAGCTTTCTTT

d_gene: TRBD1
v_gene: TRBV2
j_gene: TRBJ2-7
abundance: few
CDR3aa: CASSEGQGANYEQYF
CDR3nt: TGTGCCAGCAGTGAGGGACAGGGGGCCAACTACGAGCAGTACTTC

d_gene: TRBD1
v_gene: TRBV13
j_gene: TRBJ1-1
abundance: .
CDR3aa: CASSFYQGALSEAFF
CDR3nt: TGTGCCAGCAGCTTCTATCAGGGGGCGCTTTCTGAAGCTTTCTTT

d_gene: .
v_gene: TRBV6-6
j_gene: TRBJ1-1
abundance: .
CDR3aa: CASSYQKNTEAFF
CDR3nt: TGTGCCAGCAGTTACCAGAAGAACACTGAAGCTTTCTTT

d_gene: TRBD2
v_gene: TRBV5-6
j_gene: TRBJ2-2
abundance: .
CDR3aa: CASSFLGLAGNTGELFF
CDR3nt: TGTGCCAGCAGCTTTTTAGGACTAGCTGGTAATACCGGGGAGCTGTTTTTT

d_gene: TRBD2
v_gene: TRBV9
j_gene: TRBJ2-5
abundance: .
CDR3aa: CASSKSGITPQETQYF
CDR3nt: TGTGCCAGCAGCAAGAGCGGGATCACCCCCCAAGAGACCCAGTACTTC

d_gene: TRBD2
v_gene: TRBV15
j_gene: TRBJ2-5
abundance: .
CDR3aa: CATSSSLAGGETQYF
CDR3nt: TGTGCCACCAGCAGTTCACTAGCGGGAGGGGAGACCCAGTACTTC

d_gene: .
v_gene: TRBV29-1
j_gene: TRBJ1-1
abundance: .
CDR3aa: CSVVWAGTAFF
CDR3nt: TGCAGCGTTGTCTGGGCGGGGACAGCTTTCTTT

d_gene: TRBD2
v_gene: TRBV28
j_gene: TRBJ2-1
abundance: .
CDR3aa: CASSGLGTRGGYEQFF
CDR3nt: TGTGCCAGCAGTGGTCTCGGGACTAGAGGTGGCTATGAGCAGTTCTTC

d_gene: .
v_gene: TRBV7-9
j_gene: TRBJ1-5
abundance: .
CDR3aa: CACGGPNQPQHF
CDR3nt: TGTGCCTGCGGGGGGCCTAATCAGCCCCAGCATTTT

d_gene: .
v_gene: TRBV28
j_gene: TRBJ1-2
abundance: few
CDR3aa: CASSPIVGLYTF
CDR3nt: TGTGCCAGCAGTCCGATAGTTGGTCTCTACACCTTC

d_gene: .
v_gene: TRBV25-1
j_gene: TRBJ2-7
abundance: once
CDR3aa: CASRSGGHEQYF
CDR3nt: TGTGCCAGCAGGTCGGGGGGCCACGAGCAGTACTTC

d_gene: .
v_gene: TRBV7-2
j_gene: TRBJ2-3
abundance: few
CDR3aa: CASSLDRADTQYF
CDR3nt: TGTGCCAGCAGCTTAGATCGGGCAGATACGCAGTATTTT

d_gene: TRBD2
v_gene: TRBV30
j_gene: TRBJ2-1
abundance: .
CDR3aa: CAGLAGGWNEQFF
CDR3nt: TGTGCCGGACTAGCGGGGGGCTGGAATGAGCAGTTCTTC

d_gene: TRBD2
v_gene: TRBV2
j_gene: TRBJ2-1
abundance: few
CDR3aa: CASSEPGLAGGTEQFF
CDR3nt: TGTGCCAGCAGTGAACCGGGACTAGCGGGAGGAACCGAGCAGTTCTTC

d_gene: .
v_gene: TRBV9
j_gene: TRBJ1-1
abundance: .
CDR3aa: CASSGRSTEAFF
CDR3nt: TGTGCCAGCAGCGGTCGGAGCACTGAAGCTTTCTTT

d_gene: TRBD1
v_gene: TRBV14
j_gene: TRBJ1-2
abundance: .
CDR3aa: CASSQDLGPGTDYGYTF
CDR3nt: TGTGCCAGCAGCCAAGATTTGGGCCCCGGGACAGACTATGGCTACACCTTC

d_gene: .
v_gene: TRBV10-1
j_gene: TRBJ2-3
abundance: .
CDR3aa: CATTGGITDTQYF
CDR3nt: TGCGCCACCACCGGGGGAATCACAGATACGCAGTATTTT

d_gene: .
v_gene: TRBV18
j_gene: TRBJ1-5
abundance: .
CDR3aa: CASSPSQFYNQPQHF
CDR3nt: TGTGCCAGCTCACCGTCACAGTTTTACAATCAGCCCCAGCATTTT

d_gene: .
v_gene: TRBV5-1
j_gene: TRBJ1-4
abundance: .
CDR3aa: CASMEGTGQEKLFF
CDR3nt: TGCGCCAGCATGGAAGGAACAGGGCAAGAAAAACTGTTTTTT

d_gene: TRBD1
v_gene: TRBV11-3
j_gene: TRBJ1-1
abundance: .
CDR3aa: CASSLGQGKTFF
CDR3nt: TGTGCCAGCAGCTTGGGACAGGGTAAGACTTTCTTT

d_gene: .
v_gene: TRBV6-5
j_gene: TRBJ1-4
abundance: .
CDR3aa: CAAAAGVTNEKLFF
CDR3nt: TGTGCCGCCGCCGCCGGGGTAACTAATGAAAAACTGTTTTTT

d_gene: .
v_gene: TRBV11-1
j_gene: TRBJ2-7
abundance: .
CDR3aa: CASSLLLWPTGEQYF
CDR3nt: TGTGCCAGCAGCTTACTCCTGTGGCCGACGGGGGAGCAGTACTTC

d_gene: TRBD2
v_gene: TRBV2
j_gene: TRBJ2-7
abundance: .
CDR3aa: CASMWVGGAYEQYF
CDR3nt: TGTGCCAGCATGTGGGTTGGGGGGGCCTACGAGCAGTACTTC

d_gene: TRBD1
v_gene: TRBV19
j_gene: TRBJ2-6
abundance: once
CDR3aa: CASSKPGQASSGANVLTF
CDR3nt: TGTGCCAGTAGCAAACCGGGACAGGCTTCATCTGGGGCCAACGTCCTGACTTTC

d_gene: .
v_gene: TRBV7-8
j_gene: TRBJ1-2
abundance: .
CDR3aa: CASTPTGRGHLNYGYTF
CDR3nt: TGTGCCAGCACCCCAACGGGGAGGGGACACCTTAACTATGGCTACACCTTC

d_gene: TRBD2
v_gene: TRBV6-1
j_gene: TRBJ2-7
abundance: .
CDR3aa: CASSKGLAGTVSYEQYF
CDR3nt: TGTGCCAGCAGTAAAGGACTAGCGGGGACGGTTAGCTACGAGCAGTACTTC

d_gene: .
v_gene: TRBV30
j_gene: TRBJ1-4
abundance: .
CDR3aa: CAWSYGSWAEKLFF
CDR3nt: TGTGCCTGGAGTTACGGGAGTTGGGCCGAAAAACTGTTTTTT

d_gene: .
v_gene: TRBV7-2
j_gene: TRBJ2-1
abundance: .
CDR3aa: CASSLVGSSYNEQFF
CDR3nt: TGTGCCAGCAGCTTAGTCGGGAGCTCCTACAATGAGCAGTTCTTC

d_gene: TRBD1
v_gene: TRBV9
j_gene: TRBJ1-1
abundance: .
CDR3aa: CASSGPGQGRTEAFF
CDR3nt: TGTGCCAGCAGCGGGCCTGGACAGGGACGAACTGAAGCTTTCTTT

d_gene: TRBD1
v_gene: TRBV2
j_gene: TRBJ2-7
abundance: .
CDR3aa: CASNSGQGDYEQYF
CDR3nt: TGTGCCAGCAACAGTGGACAGGGTGACTACGAGCAGTACTTC

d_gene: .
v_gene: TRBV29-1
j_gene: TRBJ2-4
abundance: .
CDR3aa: CSVGLLAKNIQYF
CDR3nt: TGCAGCGTTGGGCTTTTAGCCAAAAACATTCAGTACTTC

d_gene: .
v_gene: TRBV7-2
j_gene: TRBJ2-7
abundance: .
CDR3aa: CASSPSYEQYF
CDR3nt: TGTGCCAGCAGCCCTTCCTACGAGCAGTACTTC

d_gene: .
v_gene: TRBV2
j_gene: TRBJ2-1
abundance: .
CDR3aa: CASSEARSVDEQFF
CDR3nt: TGTGCCAGCAGTGAAGCGCGGAGTGTCGATGAGCAGTTCTTC

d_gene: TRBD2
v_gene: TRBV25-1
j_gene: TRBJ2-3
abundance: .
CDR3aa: CASRGGREWRGTDTQYF
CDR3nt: TGTGCCAGCAGGGGGGGGAGAGAGTGGAGAGGCACAGATACGCAGTATTTT

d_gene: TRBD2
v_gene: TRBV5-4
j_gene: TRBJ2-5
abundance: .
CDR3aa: CASSNQKTSDLGTQYF
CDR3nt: TGTGCCAGCAGCAATCAAAAGACTAGCGACCTTGGGACCCAGTACTTC